Only a few counts were recorded for the clone carrying this T cell receptor (beta chain). Its antigen is currently unknown. V lost 0 bases and J lost 4, with 13 bases in between. The CDR3 is made up of 16 amino acids. The germline V gene encodes CDR1 SGHRS and CDR2 YFSETQ. The data derive from a study of cytomegalovirus exposure and HLA in healthy donors. Study-wide findings and caveats: It was likely that a cluster of highly shared sequence variants was a sequencing artifact.

Use of 60 Vbeta and 13 Jbeta primers characterized the PCR. Sequenced by immunoSEQ multiplex PCR; TCRdb stores in-frame clones only, minus some. This sample has under 150,000 clones, with roughly three quarters found just once. The origin of this receptor is a man between 60 and 70 years old in good health and CMV-seronegative. The V call is TRBV5-1, the J call TRBJ2-2; tentatively, D is TRBD1 (6 bases). Sequencing used PBMCs. The CDR3 protein is CASSLGAGVGTGELFF. DNA of the CDR3: TGCGCCAGCAGCTTGGGGGCAGGGGTAGGCACCGGGGAGCTGTTTTTT.